This TCR beta chain came from a study of cytomegalovirus exposure and HLA in healthy donors. The table lists this clone with a few counts. What it binds is unknown. Study-level findings and limits: In vitro assays verified that three CMV-associated chains recognized CMV antigens specifically.

The donors were members of the approximately 120-subject validation cohort (separate from the roughly 660-subject first cohort). Assay: immunoSEQ multiplex PCR; the TCRdb copy retains only in-frame clones and omits some. The sample contains about 56,000 clones, more than 80% of which appear only once. This TCR derives from a man aged 18 to 29 in good health and CMV-seronegative. The sample consisted of PBMCs.

The CDR3 is CASSPIFPLMFF. The CDR3 coding sequence is TGTGCCAGCAGCCCGATTTTCCCCCTAATGTTTTTT. The V and J genes are TRBV9 and TRBJ1-4; D is unresolved. V was clipped by 4 bases and J by 15 bases, with 16 bases between them. Germline V CDR1 and CDR2: SGDLS, YYNGEE. The CDR3 contains 12 residues.